This is a list of T cell receptor beta chains from one sample in a study of CD8 T cells in ankylosing spondylitis. Each CDR3 protein gets one entry after TCRdb re-called the 5' RACE reads with MiXCR. The data hold hundreds of thousands of distinct CDR3 sequences, with over 7% observed a single time. Input material: blood, either unsorted or a sorted T cell fraction (not recorded which). Receptors were obtained from a female donor with ankylosing spondylitis or in good health (not recorded which). The CDR3 runs from the conserved cysteine through the conserved F or W. D genes are given only for firm matches. Only part of the rows carry a size: once, few, many, or a class if the clone is expanded.

>NA|TRBJ2-3|NA|TRBV4-2
TGTGCCAGCAGCCAAGTAGGGGCTGGCAGGGAGACAGATACGCAGTATTTT
CASSQVGAGRETDTQYF
>few|TRBJ2-5|NA|TRBV7-2
TGTGCCAGCAGCTTAAGGAGGGGGAACCAGGAGACCCAGTACTTC
CASSLRRGNQETQYF
>many|TRBJ2-7|NA|TRBV27
TGTGCCAGCAGTTTGAGCAATACCTACGAGCAGTACTTC
CASSLSNTYEQYF
>many|TRBJ2-1|TRBD1|TRBV9
TGTGCCAGCAGCGTAGGGGACAGGCTCTACAATGAGCAGTTCTTC
CASSVGDRLYNEQFF
>many|TRBJ2-7|NA|TRBV29-1
TGCAGCGTTCTTGGGGGCCGGAGCTCCTACGAGCAGTACTTC
CSVLGGRSSYEQYF
>many|TRBJ1-2|NA|TRBV3-1
TGTGCCAGCGGCAATCGGGACTCCGATTATGGCTACACCTTC
CASGNRDSDYGYTF
>many|TRBJ2-1|TRBD2|TRBV3-1
TGTGCCAGCAGCCAAGCTGGGACTAGCGGGAGTAATGAGCAGTTCTTC
CASSQAGTSGSNEQFF
>NA|TRBJ1-1|NA|TRBV15
TGTGCCACCAACAGAGGGGAGAACACTGAAGCTTTCTTT
CATNRGENTEAFF
>few|TRBJ1-1|TRBD1|TRBV7-2
TGTGCCAGCAGCTTGAATGGACAGGGGGCCCTTTCTGAAGCTTTCTTT
CASSLNGQGALSEAFF
>many|TRBJ2-7|TRBD2|TRBV12-3/TRBV12-4
TGTGCCAGCAGTCGACTAGCGGGAGTAGGCGAGCAGTACTTC
CASSRLAGVGEQYF
>NA|TRBJ2-5|NA|TRBV10-2
TGCGCCAGCAGTGAGTCAGATTTGCTGGAGACCCAGTACTTC
CASSESDLLETQYF
>many|TRBJ2-1|TRBD2|TRBV25-1
TGTGCCACCTTGGGGGGACTAGGCCTCAATGAGCAGTTCTTC
CATLGGLGLNEQFF
>many|TRBJ1-1|NA|TRBV5-1
TGTGCCAGCAGTTTGGGACGATCTGAAGCTTTCTTT
CASSLGRSEAFF
>many|TRBJ2-7|NA|TRBV28
TGTGCCACCAGACACGGGTGGAGAGAGCAGTACTTC
CATRHGWREQYF
>many|TRBJ2-3|NA|TRBV24-1
TGTGCCACCAGTGACACCTCTCCCGTTGGCACAGATACGCAGTATTTT
CATSDTSPVGTDTQYF
>many|TRBJ2-1|TRBD2|TRBV29-1
TGCAGCGTTGAAGATAACAGGCTAGCGGGAGGAGGGCTTATCGGCAATGAGCAGTTCTTC
CSVEDNRLAGGGLIGNEQFF
>NA|TRBJ1-6|NA|TRBV7-8
TGTGCCAGCGGCTTATTTGAGGATTCACCCCTCCACTTT
CASGLFEDSPLHF
>NA|TRBJ2-7|TRBD2|TRBV6-5
TGTGCCAGCAGTTCTCCGGGACTAGCGGGAGGGAAGCAGTACTTC
CASSSPGLAGGKQYF
>many|TRBJ2-3|TRBD2|TRBV4-2
TGTGCCAGCAGCCAAGCTGAGAGCGGGAGGACAGATACGCAGTATTTT
CASSQAESGRTDTQYF
>many|TRBJ2-7|NA|TRBV12-3/TRBV12-4
TGTGCCAGCAGTCCCCGATCTGGACAGCAATACGAGCAGTACTTC
CASSPRSGQQYEQYF
>few|TRBJ1-1|NA|TRBV7-9
TGTGCCAGCAGCTTGGCGGGGGGAGGTGTCTCTGAAGCTTTCTTT
CASSLAGGGVSEAFF
>many|TRBJ2-7|NA|TRBV20-1
TGCAGTGCTAGCGGGGACCTCTACGAGCAGTACTTC
CSASGDLYEQYF
>many|TRBJ1-3|NA|TRBV5-1
TGCGCCAGCAGCTTGGGAGGGCCCCGCTCTGGAAACACCATATATTTT
CASSLGGPRSGNTIYF
>many|TRBJ2-1|NA|TRBV10-3
TGTGCCATCAGTGAGTCGGGGGGTTCCTACAATGAGCAGTTCTTC
CAISESGGSYNEQFF
>many|TRBJ2-3|TRBD2|TRBV15
TGTGCCACCAGCTCCCATAGGGGCGGGGGGACAGATACGCAGTATTTT
CATSSHRGGGTDTQYF